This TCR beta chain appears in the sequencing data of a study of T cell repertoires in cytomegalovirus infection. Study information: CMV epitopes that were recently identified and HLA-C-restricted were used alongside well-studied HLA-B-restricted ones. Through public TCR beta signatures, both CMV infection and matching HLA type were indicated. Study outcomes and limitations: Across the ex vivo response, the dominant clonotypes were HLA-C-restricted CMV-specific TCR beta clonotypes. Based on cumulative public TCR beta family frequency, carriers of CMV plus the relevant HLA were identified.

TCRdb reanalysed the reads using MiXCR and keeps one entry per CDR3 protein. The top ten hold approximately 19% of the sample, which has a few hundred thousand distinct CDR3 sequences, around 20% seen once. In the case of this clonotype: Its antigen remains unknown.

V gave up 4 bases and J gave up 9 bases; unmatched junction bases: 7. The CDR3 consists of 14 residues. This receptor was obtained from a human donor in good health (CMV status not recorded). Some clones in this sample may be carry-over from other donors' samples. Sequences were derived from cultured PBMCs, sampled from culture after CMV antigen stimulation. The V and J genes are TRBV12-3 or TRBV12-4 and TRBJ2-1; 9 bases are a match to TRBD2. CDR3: CASSSRGRASEQFF. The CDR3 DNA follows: TGTGCCAGCAGTTCTCGCGGGAGGGCCAGTGAGCAGTTCTTC.